This T cell receptor beta chain was observed in a study of blood T cell repertoires in COVID-19. Study-wide context: Both acute and convalescent COVID-19 samples were obtained from the United States, Italy and Spain. The analysed material was cDNA or gDNA that came from T cells, B-cell-depleted T cells, or PBMCs.

Authors' processing steps: Nucleated cell number was recorded as an estimate derived from reference gene primer amplification. Profiling relied on immunoSEQ multiplex PCR, and the TCRdb table lists in-frame clones only, not all of them. D and trimming were read from the DNA, whereas the V and J calls and clone size are those reported in that table. In the table there are 35,000 to 45,000 clones, roughly 86% of which are singletons. V dropped 2 bases and J dropped 4 bases, with 6 bases sitting between them. Germline V CDR1 and CDR2: GTSNPN, SVGIG (reference sequence). The CDR3 sequence is 12 residues long.

The origin of this receptor is a man aged 70-80 years with acute or convalescent COVID-19. The rearrangement joins TRBV30 to TRBJ1-3; D unresolved. The sequenced material came from peripheral blood. Here the CDR3 DNA reads TGTGCCTGGAGTTACTCCGGAAACACCATATATTTT. Encoded protein: CAWSYSGNTIYF. Full variable domain (rest looked up from reference TRBV30 and TRBJ1-3): SQTIHQWPATLVQPVGSPLSLECTVEGTSNPNLYWYRQAAGRGLQLLFYSVGIGQISSEVPQNLSASRPQDRQFILSSKKLLLSDSGFYLCAWSYSGNTIYFGEGSWLTVV.